These 24 T cell receptor beta chains were all obtained from the same sample, sequenced in a study of blood T cell repertoires in COVID-19. The repertoire was sequenced with immunoSEQ multiplex PCR; TCRdb's copy has only in-frame clones and lacks some. Of some 240,000 clones listed, approximately 89% were seen once; the top ten hold about 9.4%. Specimen: peripheral blood. The receptors originated from a woman aged 65 to 85 with COVID-19, enrolled during active disease.

This clone was counted between two and nine times. The chain employs TRBV2 and TRBJ1-6; D is ambiguous. Between the trimmed V and J ends, which lost 7 bases and 9 bases, there was a span of 16 bases. The CDR3 has 14 amino acids. Germline V gives CDR1 SNHLY, CDR2 FYNNEI. The CDR3 DNA reads as TGTGCCAGCATGGAGGACGGTGGTGGTTCACCCCTCCACTTT. This translates into CASMEDGGGSPLHF. Full variable domain (rest looked up from reference TRBV2 and TRBJ1-6): EPEVTQTPSHQVTQMGQEVILRCVPISNHLYFYWYRQILGQKVEFLVSFYNNEISEKSEIFDDQFSVERPDGSNFTLKIRSTKLEDSAMYFCASMEDGGGSPLHFGNGTRLTVT.

The chain couples TRBV7-9 to TRBJ2-5, with D possibly matching TRBD2 (5 bases). The CDR3 has 15 residues. Germline V gene data show CDR1 as SEHNR and CDR2 as FQNEAQ (reference sequence). V was shortened by 4 bases and J by 1 base, with 13 bases between the two germline ends. CDR3 amino acids: CASSSQTGFQETQYF. Here the CDR3 DNA reads TGTGCCAGCAGCTCACAGACGGGGTTCCAAGAGACCCAGTACTTC.

The table lists this clone with a count of one. The chain carries TRBV5-6 and TRBJ1-2, with 10 bases that match TRBD1. This CDR3 is 15 amino acids long. Germline loops: CDR1 SGHDT, CDR2 YYEEEE. V lost 3 bases to trimming and J lost 8 bases; unmatched junction nucleotides: 10. Written as DNA, the CDR3 is TGTGCCAGCAGCTATCCGGGGACAGGGGCACGAGGCTACACCTTC. This sequence encodes CASSYPGTGARGYTF.

The genes are TRBV27 and TRBJ1-2; TRBD1 aligns across 7 bases. The CDR3 is 13 amino acids. Germline trimming cut 6 bases from V and 1 base from J; bases unmatched to any gene: 2. Germline V gene sequence: CDR1 MNHEY, CDR2 SMNVEV (reference sequence). In DNA form, the CDR3 reads TGTGCCAGCAGGGGACAGCTTAACTATGGCTACACCTTC. This sequence encodes CASRGQLNYGYTF.

The gene calls are TRBV28 and TRBJ2-4; D not certain. The CDR3 covers 14 residues. With 5 bases removed from V and 1 base from J, the gap between germline ends came to 9 bases. CDR1 and CDR2 (germline): MDHEN, SYDVKM. The CDR3 DNA follows: TGTGCCAGCAGTCGACCCGGGGCCAAAAACATTCAGTACTTC. This codes for CASSRPGAKNIQYF.

J is TRBJ1-5 and V is TRBV27, with no clear D. Germline V CDR1 and CDR2: MNHEY, SMNVEV (reference sequence). Trimming removed 5 bases at V and 4 bases at J, with 12 bases between. The CDR3 runs 14 residues. CDR3 protein: CASSPSLTNQPQHF. The CDR3 nucleotides read TGTGCCAGCAGTCCTTCGCTCACTAATCAGCCCCAGCATTTT.

The chain carries TRBV7-2 and TRBJ2-5, with TRBD2 matching 7 bases. Unmatched junction bases numbered 7, after V lost 1 base and J lost 8 bases. CDR1 and CDR2 (germline): SGHTA, FQGNSA. This CDR3 region has 14 residues. The CDR3 DNA reads TGTGCCAGCAGCTTAGGGTCCCCGGGGGGAACCCAGTACTTC. It encodes CASSLGSPGGTQYF.

The V call is TRBV18, the J call TRBJ2-3; TRBD2 aligns across 7 bases. CDR3 size: 15 residues. The junction had 6 bases not matched to a gene; V was cut back by 4 bases and J by 2 bases. CDR1 KGHSH and CDR2 LQKENI come from the germline V gene. The CDR3 loop reads CASSRGGGTTDTQYF. The CDR3 DNA reads TGTGCCAGCTCACGAGGCGGGGGAACCACAGATACGCAGTATTTT.

The chain couples TRBV4-1 to TRBJ2-7, with TRBD2 matching 11 bases. The CDR3 sequence is 17 residues long. CDR1 MGHRA and CDR2 YSYEKL come from the germline V gene. V lost 3 bases to trimming and J lost 0 bases; unmatched junction nucleotides: 7. The CDR3 DNA follows: TGCGCCAGCAGCCAGCCAACTAGCGGGAGTAACTCCTACGAGCAGTACTTC. It codes for CASSQPTSGSNSYEQYF.

This clone has a single count. The chain couples TRBV5-6 to TRBJ2-3; D remains unclear. The CDR3 runs to 14 residues. Per the germline V gene, CDR1 is SGHDT and CDR2 is YYEEEE. The germline V and J ends were trimmed by 4 bases and 2 bases, with 11 bases remaining between them. The CDR3 nucleotides are TGTGCCAGCAGCCCGGTACCAAACACAGATACGCAGTATTTT. Its translation is CASSPVPNTDTQYF. Full variable domain (missing parts from reference TRBV5-6 and TRBJ2-3): DAGVTQSPTHLIKTRGQQVTLRCSPKSGHDTVSWYQQALGQGPQFIFQYYEEEERQRGNFPDRFSGHQFPNYSSELNVNALLLGDSALYLCASSPVPNTDTQYFGPGTRLTVL.

This chain joins TRBV7-9 and TRBJ2-1; 15 bases fit TRBD2. Unmatched junction bases numbered 9, after V lost 5 bases and J lost 7 bases. The CDR3 consists of 17 residues. CDR1 and CDR2 (germline): SEHNR, FQNEAQ (reference sequence). This CDR3 is CASSLGLAGGYRNEQFF. DNA of the CDR3: TGTGCCAGCAGCCTGGGACTAGCGGGAGGTTATAGGAATGAGCAGTTCTTC.

V usage is TRBV5-1 and J usage is TRBJ2-7; D uncertain. Trimming left V 0 bases short and J 5 bases short, with 12 bases between. CDR1 SGHRS and CDR2 YFSETQ come from the germline V gene. The CDR3 spans 14 residues. The CDR3 sequence is CASSLAGVSNEQYF. The CDR3 bases are TGCGCCAGCAGCTTGGCCGGAGTTTCTAACGAGCAGTACTTC. Complete variable domain (other parts from reference TRBV5-1 and TRBJ2-7): KAGVTQTPRYLIKTRGQQVTLSCSPISGHRSVSWYQQTPGQGLQFLFEYFSETQRNKGNFPGRFSGRQFSNSRSEMNVSTLELGDSALYLCASSLAGVSNEQYFGPGTRLTVT.

The gene calls are TRBV5-1 and TRBJ1-5; 7 bases align to TRBD1. Looked up from germline, CDR1 is SGHRS and CDR2 is YFSETQ. After removal of 4 bases from V and 9 bases from J, the junction contained 16 bases not matched to a gene. The CDR3 loop spans 16 amino acids. CDR3 residues: CASSPTKRTGRRPQHF. The CDR3 DNA follows: TGCGCCAGCAGCCCGACCAAACGGACAGGTAGACGGCCCCAGCATTTT. The full variable domain, with the rest looked up from reference TRBV5-1 and TRBJ1-5, is KAGVTQTPRYLIKTRGQQVTLSCSPISGHRSVSWYQQTPGQGLQFLFEYFSETQRNKGNFPGRFSGRQFSNSRSEMNVSTLELGDSALYLCASSPTKRTGRRPQHFGDGTRLSIL.

This chain connects TRBV28 to TRBJ2-3, with D maybe TRBD1 (5 bases). Germline V gives CDR1 MDHEN, CDR2 SYDVKM. V gave up 4 bases and J gave up 3 bases, with 17 bases separating them. This CDR3 region has 16 residues. The DNA of the CDR3 is TGTGCCAGCAGTTCCCTGGGGCAGGGTGGGACAGATACGCAGTATTTT. Protein: CASSSLGQGGTDTQYF. Supplemented by reference TRBV28 and TRBJ2-3, the full variable domain reads DVKVTQSSRYLVKRTGEKVFLECVQDMDHENMFWYRQDPGLGLRLIYFSYDVKMKEKGDIPEGYSVSREKKERFSLILESASTNQTSMYLCASSSLGQGGTDTQYFGPGTRLTVL.

This chain connects TRBV21-1 to TRBJ2-7; the D segment call TRBD2 is taken from the table without a DNA check. TRBV21-1 is tagged as a pseudogene. This CDR3 contains 15 residues. The CDR3 sequence: CASSKWGGQVYEQYF. The DNA of the CDR3 is TGTGCCAGCAGCAAATGGGGGGGCCAGGTCTACGAGCAGTACTTC.

This clone was counted a single time. The chain uses TRBV2 and TRBJ1-2, with D hard to call. The CDR3 is 17 amino acids. Trimming stripped 8 bases from V and 1 base from J, with 23 bases between. Germline CDR1 SNHLY, CDR2 FYNNEI. The CDR3 DNA reads TGTGCCAGCTCCCTACGAAAGAGCTCCAACTTTAACTATGGCTACACCTTC. Its protein product is CASSLRKSSNFNYGYTF.

The rearrangement links TRBV4-1 to TRBJ2-7, with 10 nucleotides matching TRBD2. V shed 5 bases, J shed 7 bases, and the junction held 26 bases outside the gene matches. Germline loops: CDR1 MGHRA, CDR2 YSYEKL. The CDR3 spans 20 residues. In DNA form, the CDR3 reads TGCGCCAGCAGCTTAAGAGACGGGACTAGCGAGTCGCGGATGGGGGTAGAGCAGTACTTC. Protein product: CASSLRDGTSESRMGVEQYF.

The chain couples TRBV5-6 to TRBJ2-3; 13 bases map to TRBD2. The CDR3 has 15 residues. Germline V gene sequence: CDR1 SGHDT, CDR2 YYEEEE. V gave up 4 bases and J gave up 3 bases; unmatched junction bases: 2. The CDR3 DNA is TGTGCCAGCAGCCCACTAGCGGGAGGGACAGATACGCAGTATTTT. It translates to CASSPLAGGTDTQYF.

The rearrangement links TRBV4-1 to TRBJ2-7; 8 bases agree with TRBD1. Germline CDR1 MGHRA, CDR2 YSYEKL. J gave up 6 bases and V 0 bases, and 7 bases lay outside the gene matches. The CDR3 consists of 15 residues. The CDR3 DNA follows: TGCGCCAGCAGCCAAGATCGCAGGGGGCTGTTCGAGCAGTACTTC. Amino acids: CASSQDRRGLFEQYF.

V gene TRBV11-2 combines with J gene TRBJ1-1, with D unresolved. The CDR3 runs 13 residues. The germline V gene encodes CDR1 SGHAT and CDR2 FQNNGV. Trimming pared 2 bases from V and 4 bases from J, leaving 8 bases between. CDR3 sequence reads: CASSLMGGTEAFF. Written as DNA, the CDR3 is TGTGCCAGCAGCTTAATGGGAGGCACTGAAGCTTTCTTT.

This chain joins TRBV30 and TRBJ2-6, with 8 bases matching TRBD1. Germline values: CDR1 GTSNPN, CDR2 SVGIG (reference sequence). The CDR3 loop spans 17 amino acids. The V gene end was trimmed by 4 bases and the J gene end by 1 base; junction bases not matched to a gene: 9. This CDR3 reads CAWNLAGGGSGANVLTF. DNA of the CDR3: TGTGCCTGGAATTTGGCAGGGGGCGGGTCTGGGGCCAACGTCCTGACTTTC.

The J gene is TRBJ2-1, the V gene TRBV11-2; maybe TRBD2 (5 bases). This CDR3 has 12 residues. V shed 3 bases and J shed 9 bases, with 9 bases lying between them. Germline values: CDR1 SGHAT, CDR2 FQNNGV. For the CDR3, the DNA is TGTGCCAGCAGCTTTAGAGGGAGTGAGCAGTTCTTC. It encodes CASSFRGSEQFF. Full variable domain (rest looked up from reference TRBV11-2 and TRBJ2-1): EAGVAQSPRYKIIEKRQSVAFWCNPISGHATLYWYQQILGQGPKLLIQFQNNGVVDDSQLPKDRFSAERLKGVDSTLKIQPAKLEDSAVYLCASSFRGSEQFFGPGTRLTVL.

This rearrangement joins TRBV28 to TRBJ1-2; 7 bases are a match to TRBD1. Germline CDR1 is MDHEN and CDR2 is SYDVKM. The CDR3 is made up of 14 amino acids. Trimming at V came to 4 bases and at J to 6 bases, leaving 8 bases not matched to a gene. The CDR3, as DNA: TGTGCCAGCAGTTCCGGGACAGAGATTCATGGCTACACCTTC. This gives the protein CASSSGTEIHGYTF.

The CDR3 sequence is CASSFQGANVLTF. CDR3 bases: TGTGCCAGCAGTTTCCAGGGGGCCAACGTCCTGACTTTC. The rearrangement links TRBV28 to TRBJ2-6; D call uncertain. The CDR3 is 13 residues long. Trimming left V 3 bases short and J 4 bases short, with 4 bases between. The germline V gene encodes CDR1 MDHEN and CDR2 SYDVKM.